The 17 T cell receptor beta chains presented below share a single source sample, sequenced in a study of shared clonotypes between healthy human individuals. Libraries were prepared by immunoSEQ multiplex PCR; TCRdb keeps only in-frame clonotypes and omits some of them. The sample includes approximately 2,200,000 clones, roughly 91% seen only once; the top ten take 1.5% to 2%. The naive CD8 fraction comprised CD45RO-negative cells positively selected for CCR7 and excluded terminally differentiated effector memory CD45RA+ cells. The sample was naive CD8+ T cells from PBMCs. The receptor set was obtained from a man in his late teens or twenties in good health. Some clones in this sample may be carry-over from other donors' samples.

The chain combines TRBV7-8 with TRBJ1-5; D may be TRBD1 (5 bases). The V and J ends lost 3 bases and 6 bases respectively, with 9 bases between them. This CDR3 has 13 residues. Germline CDR1 reads SGHVS; CDR2 reads FQNEAQ. In DNA, the CDR3 is TGTGCCAGCAGCTTGAGCAGGGCTCAGCCCCAGCATTTT. It specifies CASSLSRAQPQHF.

The rearrangement joins TRBV9 to TRBJ2-3; D tentatively reads TRBD1 or TRBD2 (5 bases each). The CDR3 extends over 16 amino acids. Germline lookup yields CDR1 SGDLS and CDR2 YYNGEE. V was shortened by 3 bases and J by 0 bases, with 14 bases between the two germline ends. The CDR3 loop is CASSARVVASTDTQYF. The CDR3 DNA sequence: TGTGCCAGCAGCGCCAGGGTCGTAGCGAGCACAGATACGCAGTATTTT.

This clone was observed a single time. This chain connects TRBV7-2 to TRBJ1-2; 12 bases map to TRBD1. The CDR3 is 15 amino acids. Trimming removed 4 bases from V and 8 bases from J; junction bases left unmatched: 8. The V gene's germline CDR1 is SGHTA and CDR2 FQGNSA. The CDR3: CASSSRDRGLGGYTF. For the CDR3, the DNA is TGTGCCAGCAGCTCCCGGGACAGGGGGCTGGGGGGCTACACCTTC.

The chain has TRBV23-1 and TRBJ1-4; the D is unclear. TRBV23-1 is an open reading frame, and its role is uncertain. Trimming removed 2 bases from V and 0 bases from J, with 7 bases in between. The length of the CDR3 is 15 residues. CDR3 amino acids: CASSQIHTTNEKLFF. The CDR3 DNA sequence: TGCGCCAGCAGTCAAATTCACACAACTAATGAAAAACTGTTTTTT.

V usage is TRBV13 and J usage is TRBJ2-7; 7 bases agree with TRBD1. After removal of 2 bases from V and 4 bases from J, the junction contained 8 bases not matched to a gene. CDR3 length: 15 residues. The V gene's germline CDR1 is PRHDT and CDR2 FYEKMQ (reference sequence). The CDR3: CASSLPRDSPYEQYF. CDR3 DNA: TGTGCCAGCAGCTTACCCCGGGACAGCCCTTACGAGCAGTACTTC. The full variable domain, with the rest looked up from reference TRBV13 and TRBJ2-7, is AAGVIQSPRHLIKEKRETATLKCYPIPRHDTVYWYQQGPGQDPQFLISFYEKMQSDKGSIPDRFSAQQFSDYHSELNMSSLELGDSALYFCASSLPRDSPYEQYFGPGTRLTVT.

This chain links TRBV7-2 with TRBJ2-7; 7 nucleotides line up with TRBD1. The J segment lost 0 bases and the V segment lost 4 bases, leaving 6 bases of the junction unmatched. The length of the CDR3 is 15 residues. Germline lookup yields CDR1 SGHTA and CDR2 FQGNSA. This chain's CDR3 is CASSSFRDSSYEQYF. CDR3 coding DNA: TGTGCCAGCAGCTCTTTCCGGGACAGCTCCTACGAGCAGTACTTC.

The chain is built from TRBV29-1 and TRBJ2-5; unclear D gene. Judging by the DNA end, TRBJ2-7 fits better; the J call may be wrong. The CDR3 runs 11 residues. Per the germline V gene, CDR1 is SQVTM and CDR2 is ANQGSEA. The CDR3 region is CSVRSSYEQYF. The CDR3 DNA reads as TGCAGCGTCAGGAGCTCCTACGAGCAGTACTTC.

The rearrangement links TRBV5-6 to TRBJ1-1; D is unclear. Germline loops: CDR1 SGHDT, CDR2 YYEEEE. The CDR3 covers 12 residues. Trimming left V 2 bases short and J 5 bases short, with 7 bases between. The CDR3 nucleotides are TGTGCCAGCAGCTTCGAGAGGACTGAAGCTTTCTTT. Its protein product is CASSFERTEAFF.

The genes are TRBV2 and TRBJ2-7, with D maybe TRBD2 (7 bases). CDR3 length equals 15 residues. Trimming pared 3 bases from V and 5 bases from J, leaving 17 bases between. Germline loops: CDR1 SNHLY, CDR2 FYNNEI. CDR3: CASSDRPGGRDEQYF. The CDR3 DNA follows: TGTGCCAGCAGTGACCGGCCGGGGGGCAGGGACGAGCAGTACTTC.

The chain employs TRBV7-9 and TRBJ2-7; 10 bases are a match to TRBD1. CDR3 length equals 16 residues. V trimming: 7 bases; J trimming: 2 bases; junction bases outside the gene matches: 11. The germline CDR1 and CDR2 sequences are SEHNR and FQNEAQ (reference sequence). The chain's CDR3 is CASNPSAGQGTYEQYF. The CDR3 DNA follows: TGTGCCAGCAACCCCTCGGCGGGACAGGGGACCTACGAGCAGTACTTC.

This sequence joins TRBV7-6 and TRBJ1-4; TRBD1 matches 7 bases. V lost 6 bases, J lost 5 bases, and 6 bases stayed unmatched. CDR3 length: 14 amino acids. The germline gives CDR1 SGHVS, CDR2 FNYEAQ. CDR3 DNA sequence: TGTGCCAGCAGGCCGGGACAGAGGAATGAAAAACTGTTTTTT. It is translated as CASRPGQRNEKLFF.

This sequence joins TRBV27 and TRBJ2-7; 7 bases fit TRBD1. The trim removed 2 bases at V and 4 bases at J, leaving 11 bases unmatched. Looked up from germline, CDR1 is MNHEY and CDR2 is SMNVEV (reference sequence). The CDR3 is made up of 16 amino acids. CDR3 in DNA: TGTGCCAGCAGTTTAGTGATCGCGACAGGGCTGTACGAGCAGTACTTC. It is translated as CASSLVIATGLYEQYF.

This clone occurred a few times. Other DNA variants within this sample encode the same CDR3. V is TRBV5-1 and J is TRBJ1-1; D not certain. V lost 0 bases to trimming and J lost 1 base, with 7 bases between them. This CDR3 contains 14 residues. The germline V gene encodes CDR1 SGHRS and CDR2 YFSETQ. The CDR3 is CASSLARENTEAFF. In DNA, the CDR3 is TGCGCCAGCAGCTTGGCACGGGAGAACACTGAAGCTTTCTTT. Complete variable domain (other parts from reference TRBV5-1 and TRBJ1-1): KAGVTQTPRYLIKTRGQQVTLSCSPISGHRSVSWYQQTPGQGLQFLFEYFSETQRNKGNFPGRFSGRQFSNSRSEMNVSTLELGDSALYLCASSLARENTEAFFGQGTRLTVV.

About this clone: The same CDR3 also results from other DNA sequences found in this sample. The rearrangement joins TRBV7-9 to TRBJ2-7; no definite D call. The ends were cut back, 2 bases at V and 6 bases at J, with 5 bases in the middle. This CDR3 contains 11 residues. Per the germline V gene, CDR1 is SEHNR and CDR2 is FQNEAQ (reference sequence). CDR3 region: CASSLSGEQYF. The CDR3 DNA is TGTGCCAGCAGCTTAAGTGGCGAGCAGTACTTC.

The rearrangement links TRBV28 to TRBJ2-7; tentatively, D is TRBD1 (6 bases). Germline V CDR1 and CDR2: MDHEN, SYDVKM. Trimming pared 1 base from V and 4 bases from J, leaving 20 bases between. This CDR3 contains 17 residues. CDR3 in amino acids: CASSLSVRGSPKYEQYF. CDR3 bases: TGTGCCAGCAGTTTATCCGTTAGGGGGTCCCCTAAGTACGAGCAGTACTTC.

This chain connects TRBV27 to TRBJ1-1; perhaps TRBD1 as D (5 bases). Trimming removed 0 bases from V and 4 bases from J, with 12 bases in between. Germline CDR1 reads MNHEY; CDR2 reads SMNVEV (reference sequence). This CDR3 is 15 amino acids long. CDR3: CASSLSGVRGTEAFF. CDR3 sequence (DNA): TGTGCCAGCAGTTTATCGGGGGTGCGCGGCACTGAAGCTTTCTTT.

This chain links TRBV28 with TRBJ1-5, with D uncertain. Trimming shortened V by 4 bases and J by 0 bases, and 10 bases separated the two germline ends. Germline values: CDR1 MDHEN, CDR2 SYDVKM. This CDR3 spans 15 amino acids. The chain's CDR3 is CASSWTHSSNQPQHF. The CDR3 DNA reads as TGTGCCAGCAGTTGGACGCATTCTAGCAATCAGCCCCAGCATTTT.